Described below is a single T cell receptor beta chain sequence and its context. This specimen comes from a study of T cell responses to AZD1222 COVID-19 vaccine. Per the germline V gene, CDR1 is KGHDR and CDR2 is SFDVKD. The CDR3 loop spans 17 amino acids. The J segment lost 5 bases and the V segment lost 2 bases, leaving 11 bases of the junction unmatched. Data came from immunoSEQ multiplex PCR; TCRdb stores just in-frame clones and leaves some out. Here the sample spans tens of thousands of clones, roughly 80% being singletons. The TCR sequence derives from an adult who received the AZD1222 COVID-19 vaccine. This chain connects TRBV24-1 to TRBJ2-5; 9 bases align to TRBD1. Source: peripheral blood, taken 28 days after the second AZD1222 dose. The CDR3: CATSDSLRQGGAETQYF. CDR3 DNA sequence: TGTGCCACCAGTGATTCCCTAAGACAGGGGGGGGCGGAGACCCAGTACTTC.